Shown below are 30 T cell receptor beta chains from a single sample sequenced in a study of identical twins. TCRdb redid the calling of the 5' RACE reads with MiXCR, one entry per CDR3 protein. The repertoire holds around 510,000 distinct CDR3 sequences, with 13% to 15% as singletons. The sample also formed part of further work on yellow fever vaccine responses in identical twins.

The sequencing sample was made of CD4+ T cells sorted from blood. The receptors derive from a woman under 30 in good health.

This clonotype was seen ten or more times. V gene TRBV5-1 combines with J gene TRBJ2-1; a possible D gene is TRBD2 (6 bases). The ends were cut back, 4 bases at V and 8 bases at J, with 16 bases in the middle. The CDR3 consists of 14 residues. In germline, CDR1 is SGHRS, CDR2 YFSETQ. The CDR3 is CASSQVWEEDEQFF. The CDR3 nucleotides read TGCGCCAGCAGCCAGGTTTGGGAGGAAGATGAGCAGTTCTTC.

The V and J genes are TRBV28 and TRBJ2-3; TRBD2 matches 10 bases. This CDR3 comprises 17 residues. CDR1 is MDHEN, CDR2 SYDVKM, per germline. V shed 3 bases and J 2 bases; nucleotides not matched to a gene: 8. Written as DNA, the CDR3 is TGTGCCAGCAGTTTGGCGGGGCTAGCGGGAGCCACAGATACGCAGTATTTT. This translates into CASSLAGLAGATDTQYF.

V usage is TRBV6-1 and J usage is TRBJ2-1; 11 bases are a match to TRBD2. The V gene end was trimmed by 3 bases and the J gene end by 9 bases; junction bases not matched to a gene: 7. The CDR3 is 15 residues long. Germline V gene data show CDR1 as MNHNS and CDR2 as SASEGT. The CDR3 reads CASSDPRLAGSEQFF. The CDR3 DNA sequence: TGTGCCAGCAGTGACCCCAGACTAGCGGGAAGTGAGCAGTTCTTC.

The CDR3 DNA reads TGCGCCAGCAGCCAACACACTGGCGGCAGACAAGAGACCCAGTACTTC. Amino acids: CASSQHTGGRQETQYF. The chain combines TRBV4-3 with TRBJ2-5; D is uncertain. Germline V gene data show CDR1 as LGHNA and CDR2 as YSLEER. This CDR3 contains 16 residues. V gave up 2 bases and J gave up 2 bases, with 15 bases separating them.

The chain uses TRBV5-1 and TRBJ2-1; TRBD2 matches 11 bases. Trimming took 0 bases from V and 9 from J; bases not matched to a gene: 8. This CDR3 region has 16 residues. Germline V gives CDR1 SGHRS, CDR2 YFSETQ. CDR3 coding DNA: TGCGCCAGCAGCTTGGCGGAACTAGCGGGAGCGGGTGAGCAGTTCTTC. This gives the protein CASSLAELAGAGEQFF.

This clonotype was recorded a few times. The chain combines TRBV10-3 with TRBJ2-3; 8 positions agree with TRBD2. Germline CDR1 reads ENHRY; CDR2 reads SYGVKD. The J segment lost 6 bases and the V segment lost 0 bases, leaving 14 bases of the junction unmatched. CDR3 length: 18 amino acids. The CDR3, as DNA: TGTGCCATCAGTGAGTCCCCCCCAGGACGGGGGGGCGCCGATACGCAGTATTTT. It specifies CAISESPPGRGGADTQYF.

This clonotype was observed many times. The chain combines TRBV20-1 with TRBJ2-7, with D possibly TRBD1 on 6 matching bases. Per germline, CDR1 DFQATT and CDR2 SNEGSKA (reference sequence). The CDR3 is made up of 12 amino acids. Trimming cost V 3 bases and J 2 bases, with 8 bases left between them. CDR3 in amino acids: CSASRDTYEQYF. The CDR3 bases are TGCAGTGCTAGTAGGGACACCTACGAGCAGTACTTC.

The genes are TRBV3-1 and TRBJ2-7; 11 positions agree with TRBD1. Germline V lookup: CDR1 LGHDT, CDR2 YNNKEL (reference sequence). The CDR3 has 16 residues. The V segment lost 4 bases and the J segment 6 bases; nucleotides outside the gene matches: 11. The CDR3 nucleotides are TGTGCCAGCAGCCCAAGAGGACAGGGGGCATCCCTCGAGCAGTACTTC. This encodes CASSPRGQGASLEQYF.

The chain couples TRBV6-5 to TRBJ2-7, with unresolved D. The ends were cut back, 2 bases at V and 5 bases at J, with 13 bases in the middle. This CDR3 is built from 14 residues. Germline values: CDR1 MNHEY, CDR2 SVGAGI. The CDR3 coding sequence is TGTGCCAGCAGTTACAACATCGGCCGTGACGAGCAGTACTTC. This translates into CASSYNIGRDEQYF.

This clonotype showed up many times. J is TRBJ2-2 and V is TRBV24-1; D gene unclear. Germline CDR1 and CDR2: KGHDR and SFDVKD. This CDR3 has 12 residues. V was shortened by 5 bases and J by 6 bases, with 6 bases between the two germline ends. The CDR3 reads CATSGRPGELFF. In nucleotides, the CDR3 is TGTGCCACCAGTGGGCGCCCCGGGGAGCTGTTTTTT.

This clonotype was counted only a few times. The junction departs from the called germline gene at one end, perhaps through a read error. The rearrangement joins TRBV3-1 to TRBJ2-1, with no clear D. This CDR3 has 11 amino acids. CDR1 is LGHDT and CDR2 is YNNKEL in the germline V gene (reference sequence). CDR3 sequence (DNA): TGTGCCAGCAGCCAAGGCTCACAGTGTGTCTTC. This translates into CASSQGSQCVF.

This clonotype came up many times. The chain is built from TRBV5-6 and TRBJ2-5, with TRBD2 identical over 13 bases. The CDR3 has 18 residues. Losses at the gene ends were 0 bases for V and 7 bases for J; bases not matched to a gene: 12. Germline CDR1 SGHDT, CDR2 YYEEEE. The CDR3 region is CASSLGLAGGWLRVTQYF. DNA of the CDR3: TGTGCCAGCAGCTTGGGACTAGCGGGAGGTTGGCTCCGGGTGACCCAGTACTTC. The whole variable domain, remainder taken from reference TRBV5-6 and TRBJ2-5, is DAGVTQSPTHLIKTRGQQVTLRCSPKSGHDTVSWYQQALGQGPQFIFQYYEEEERQRGNFPDRFSGHQFPNYSSELNVNALLLGDSALYLCASSLGLAGGWLRVTQYFGPGTRLLVL.

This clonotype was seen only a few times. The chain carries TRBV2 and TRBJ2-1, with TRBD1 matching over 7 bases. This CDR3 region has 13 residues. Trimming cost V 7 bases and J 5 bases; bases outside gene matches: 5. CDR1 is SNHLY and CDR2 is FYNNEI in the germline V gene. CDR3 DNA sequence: TGTGCCAGCATATTAGACAGGGACAATGAGCAGTTCTTC. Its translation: CASILDRDNEQFF.

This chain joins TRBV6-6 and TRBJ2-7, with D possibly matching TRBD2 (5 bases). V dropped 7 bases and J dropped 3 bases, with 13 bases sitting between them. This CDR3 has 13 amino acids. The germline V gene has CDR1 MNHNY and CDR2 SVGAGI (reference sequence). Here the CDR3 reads CASTNLGVYEQYF. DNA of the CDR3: TGTGCCAGCACTAACCTCGGGGTCTACGAGCAGTACTTC.

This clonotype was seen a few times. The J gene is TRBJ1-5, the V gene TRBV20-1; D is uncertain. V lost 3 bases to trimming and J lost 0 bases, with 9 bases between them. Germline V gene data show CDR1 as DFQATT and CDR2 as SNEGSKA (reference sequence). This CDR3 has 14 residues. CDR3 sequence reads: CSASKEYSNQPQHF. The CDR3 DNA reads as TGCAGTGCTAGCAAGGAGTATAGCAATCAGCCCCAGCATTTT.

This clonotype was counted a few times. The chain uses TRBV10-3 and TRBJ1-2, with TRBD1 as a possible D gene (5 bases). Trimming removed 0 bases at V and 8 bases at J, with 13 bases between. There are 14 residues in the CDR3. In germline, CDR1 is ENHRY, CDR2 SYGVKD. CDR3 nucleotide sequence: TGTGCCATCAGTGAGTCGTCGGGACGGAGCGGCTACACCTTC. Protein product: CAISESSGRSGYTF.

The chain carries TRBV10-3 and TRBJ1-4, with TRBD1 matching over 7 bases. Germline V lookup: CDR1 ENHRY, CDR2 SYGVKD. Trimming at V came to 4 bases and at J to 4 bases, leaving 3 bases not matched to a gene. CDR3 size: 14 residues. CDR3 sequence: CAISGGTVNEKLFF. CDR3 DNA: TGTGCCATCAGTGGGGGGACAGTTAATGAAAAACTGTTTTTT.

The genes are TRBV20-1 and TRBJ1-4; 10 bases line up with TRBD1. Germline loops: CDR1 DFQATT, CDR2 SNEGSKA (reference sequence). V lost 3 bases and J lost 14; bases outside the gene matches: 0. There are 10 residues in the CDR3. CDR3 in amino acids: CSARTGGLFF. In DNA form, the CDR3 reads TGCAGTGCTAGGACAGGGGGCCTGTTTTTT.

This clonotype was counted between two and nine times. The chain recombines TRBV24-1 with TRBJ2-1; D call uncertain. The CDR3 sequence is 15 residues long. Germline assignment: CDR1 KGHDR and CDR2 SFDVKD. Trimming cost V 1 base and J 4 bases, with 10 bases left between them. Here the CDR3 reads CATSDFRTLYNEQFF. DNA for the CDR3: TGTGCCACCAGTGATTTTCGTACACTTTACAATGAGCAGTTCTTC.

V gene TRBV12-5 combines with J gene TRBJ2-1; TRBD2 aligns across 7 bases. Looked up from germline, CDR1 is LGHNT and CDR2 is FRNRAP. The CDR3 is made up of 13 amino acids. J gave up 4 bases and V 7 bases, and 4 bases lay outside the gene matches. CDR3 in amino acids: CASVPGLYNEQFF. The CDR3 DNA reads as TGTGCTAGTGTTCCGGGACTATACAATGAGCAGTTCTTC.

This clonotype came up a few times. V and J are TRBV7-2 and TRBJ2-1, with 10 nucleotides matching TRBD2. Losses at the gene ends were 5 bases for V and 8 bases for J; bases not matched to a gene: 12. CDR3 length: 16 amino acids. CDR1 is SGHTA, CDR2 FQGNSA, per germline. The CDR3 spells CASSPVSSGRIDEQFF. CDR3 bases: TGTGCCAGCAGCCCAGTGAGTAGCGGGAGGATCGATGAGCAGTTCTTC.

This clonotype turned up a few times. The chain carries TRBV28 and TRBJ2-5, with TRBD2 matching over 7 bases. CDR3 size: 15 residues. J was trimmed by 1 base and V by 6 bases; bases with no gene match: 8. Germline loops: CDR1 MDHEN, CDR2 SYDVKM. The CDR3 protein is CASRPPGGPQETQYF. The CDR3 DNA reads TGTGCCAGCAGACCCCCGGGGGGACCCCAAGAGACCCAGTACTTC.

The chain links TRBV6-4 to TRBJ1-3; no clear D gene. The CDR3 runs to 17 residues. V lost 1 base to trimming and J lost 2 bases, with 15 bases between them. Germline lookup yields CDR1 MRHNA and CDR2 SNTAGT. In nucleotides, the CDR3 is TGTGCCAGCAGTGACTTGGGTGGAAGAAGGGCTGGAAACACCATATATTTT. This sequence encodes CASSDLGGRRAGNTIYF.

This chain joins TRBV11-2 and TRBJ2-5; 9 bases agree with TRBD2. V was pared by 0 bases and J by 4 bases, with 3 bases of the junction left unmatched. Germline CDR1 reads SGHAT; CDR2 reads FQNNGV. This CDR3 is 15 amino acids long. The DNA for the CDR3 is TGTGCCAGCAGCTTAGACGGGACTAGCAGAGAGACCCAGTACTTC. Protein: CASSLDGTSRETQYF.

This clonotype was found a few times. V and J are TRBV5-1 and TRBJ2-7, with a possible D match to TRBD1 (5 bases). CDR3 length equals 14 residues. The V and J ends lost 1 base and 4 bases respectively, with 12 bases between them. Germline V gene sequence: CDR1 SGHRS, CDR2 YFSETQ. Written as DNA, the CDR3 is TGCGCCAGCAGCTTGATGGGGCTGGAGTACGAGCAGTACTTC. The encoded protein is CASSLMGLEYEQYF.

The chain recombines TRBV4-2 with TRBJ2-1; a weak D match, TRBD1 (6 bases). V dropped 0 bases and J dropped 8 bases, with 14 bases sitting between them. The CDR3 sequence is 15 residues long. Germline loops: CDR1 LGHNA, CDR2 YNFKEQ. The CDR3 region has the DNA TGTGCCAGCAGCCAAGACCGGAACAGGGCACATGAGCAGTTCTTC. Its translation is CASSQDRNRAHEQFF.

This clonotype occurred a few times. CDR3 coding DNA: TGCAGCGTCACCGGGACAGGGGCCATGAACACTGAAGCTTTCTTT. Translated: CSVTGTGAMNTEAFF. V usage is TRBV29-1 and J usage is TRBJ1-1; 10 bases are shared with TRBD1. CDR3 length: 15 amino acids. CDR1 and CDR2 from the germline V gene are SQVTM and ANQGSEA. Trimming took 6 bases from V and 0 from J; bases not matched to a gene: 7.

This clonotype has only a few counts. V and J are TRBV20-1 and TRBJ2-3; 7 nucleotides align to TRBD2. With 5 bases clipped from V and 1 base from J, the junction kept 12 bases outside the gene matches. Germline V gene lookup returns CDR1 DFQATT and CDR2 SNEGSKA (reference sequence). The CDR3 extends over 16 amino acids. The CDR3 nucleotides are TGCAGTGCTGAAAGGGTGGCGGGAGATGGCACAGATACGCAGTATTTT. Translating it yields CSAERVAGDGTDTQYF.

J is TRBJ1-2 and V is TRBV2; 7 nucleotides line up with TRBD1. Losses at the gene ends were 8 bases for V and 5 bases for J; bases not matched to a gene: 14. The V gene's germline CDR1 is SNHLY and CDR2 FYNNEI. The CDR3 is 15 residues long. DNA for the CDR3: TGTGCCAGCTCAGGGGGGATGGGGGACCCTTATGGCTACACCTTC. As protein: CASSGGMGDPYGYTF.

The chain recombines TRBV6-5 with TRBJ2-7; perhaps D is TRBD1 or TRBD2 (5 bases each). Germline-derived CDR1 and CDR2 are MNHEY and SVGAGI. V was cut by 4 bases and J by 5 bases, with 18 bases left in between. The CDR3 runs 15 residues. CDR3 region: CASSWGPASNDEQYF. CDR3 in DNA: TGTGCCAGCAGTTGGGGACCGGCTAGCAACGACGAGCAGTACTTC.